This T cell receptor beta chain comes out of a study of T cell responses to AZD1222 COVID-19 vaccine. Findings and caveats of the study: Clonal diversity was possibly underestimated, and white British individuals and females predominated among donors. Samples come after the peak T cell response, not at day 14.

CDR3 length: 14 residues. V was clipped by 6 bases and J by 0 bases, with 11 bases between them. Germline lookup yields CDR1 MNHEY and CDR2 SVGAGI. As concerns this clone: Its target is not known.

Second doses were pooled across both intervals (about 4 or about 12 weeks). Here immunoSEQ multiplex PCR was the method, and the copy in TCRdb shows in-frame clones only, minus some. The repertoire holds some 70,000 clones, with about 80% as singletons. The sequenced sample was peripheral blood, obtained 28 days after the second AZD1222 dose. This clonotype was sampled from an adult who received the AZD1222 COVID-19 vaccine. V is TRBV6-5 and J is TRBJ1-1; D ambiguous. CDR3 nucleotides: TGTGCCAGCAGGCCCGGTCTGATGAACACTGAAGCTTTCTTT. This sequence encodes CASRPGLMNTEAFF.